Listed below are T cell receptor beta chains from one sample, sequenced in a study of OX40 agonist ivuxolimab in advanced cancers. The method was immunoSEQ multiplex PCR; TCRdb's version includes in-frame clones alone and lacks a portion of them. The sample lists around 140,000 clones, approximately 94% occurring once. This specimen consisted of CD4+ or CD8+ T cells sorted from blood, obtained in a trial of the OX40 agonist ivuxolimab. These receptors all come from an adult with an advanced solid tumor such as melanoma, head and neck, liver or kidney cancer. The CDR3 runs from the conserved cysteine through the conserved F or W. A D gene is named only where the DNA matches it firmly.

CASSPGASGYYEQYF . TRBV7-8
CASSLRWGSVTPKQEKLFF . TRBV7-2
CASSKPGQSYEQYF TRBD1 TRBV28
CASSGGRPDTQYF . TRBV9
CASSECGGAFSYEQYF . TRBV5-4
CASSRQGAGTEAFF TRBD1 TRBV28
CASTGTGANTGELFF TRBD1 TRBV6-1
CASSQGQIATNEKLFF . TRBV5-4
CASSLESLVAAYEQYF . TRBV7-2
CSVAGTATYGYTF TRBD1 TRBV29-1
CASSLVLANTEAFF . TRBV7-2
CASSIGGGAAYGQYF TRBD2 TRBV19
CASSQGRGTVNTGELFF TRBD1 TRBV4-2
CASSQDRSNQPQHF . TRBV6-5
CSVEWIKRLGYTF . TRBV29-1
CASSSGTGNQPQHF TRBD1 TRBV7-2
CASSVRDSAKGLFF TRBD1 TRBV6-1
CASSVEAFLNTEAFF . TRBV9
CASRFSSNNEAFF . TRBV2
CATPGGREGKDTQYF TRBD2 TRBV28
CASSPFGVGETQYF . TRBV18
CAISESPGRGEQYF . TRBV6-5
CATKNPPQETQYF . TRBV19
CASSYSGRGYGYTF TRBD1 TRBV6-5